Listed here are 9 T cell receptor beta chains from one sample, sequenced in a study of cytomegalovirus exposure and HLA in healthy donors. The data were produced by immunoSEQ multiplex PCR, yet TCRdb's version contains in-frame clones alone and is incomplete. The sample consists of under 250,000 clones, roughly 87% of them appearing once. The sample was PBMCs. The receptors derive from a woman between 18 and 30 years old in good health and CMV-seropositive.

V usage is TRBV2 and J usage is TRBJ2-7; TRBD2 agrees at 14 bases. The germline V gene has CDR1 SNHLY and CDR2 FYNNEI. Trimming removed 4 bases from V and 3 bases from J; junction bases left unmatched: 11. The CDR3 extends over 18 amino acids. The CDR3: CASSVPGTSGSRRYEQYF. Written as DNA, the CDR3 is TGTGCCAGCAGTGTTCCCGGGACTAGCGGGAGTCGGCGCTACGAGCAGTACTTC.

The V gene is TRBV6-5, the J gene TRBJ1-1, with D unclear. Germline V gives CDR1 MNHEY, CDR2 SVGAGI. Trimming took off 2 bases at V and 4 bases at J, with 11 bases between the two ends. This CDR3 has 14 amino acids. The CDR3 nucleotides are TGTGCCAGCAGTTACGGAGATCCGGCCACTGAAGCTTTCTTT. Translation gives CASSYGDPATEAFF.

V usage is TRBV2 and J usage is TRBJ2-2, with 11 bases that match TRBD1. The CDR3 is 15 residues long. The germline V gene encodes CDR1 SNHLY and CDR2 FYNNEI. J lost 6 bases, V lost 7 bases, and 7 bases had no gene match. CDR3 in DNA: TGTGCCAGCACCAGGACAGGGGGCCCCGCCGGGGAGCTGTTTTTT. This encodes CASTRTGGPAGELFF.

The V gene is TRBV4-1, the J gene TRBJ2-7; 11 nucleotides align to TRBD2. Germline CDR1 reads MGHRA; CDR2 reads YSYEKL. The CDR3 is 19 amino acids. Trimming at V came to 0 bases and at J to 0 bases, leaving 10 bases not matched to a gene. CDR3 nucleotides: TGCGCCAGCAGCCAAGAAAGACTAAGGACTAGCGGGTTCTCCTACGAGCAGTACTTC. As protein: CASSQERLRTSGFSYEQYF.

This clone has just a few counts. V gene TRBV7-9 combines with J gene TRBJ1-4; TRBD1 is a possible D gene (6 bases). With 5 bases removed from V and 4 bases from J, the gap between germline ends came to 14 bases. The CDR3 has 15 residues. The germline gives CDR1 SEHNR, CDR2 FQNEAQ (reference sequence). The CDR3: CASSLRGQINEKLFF. The CDR3 nucleotides are TGTGCCAGCAGCCTTCGTGGACAGATTAATGAAAAACTGTTTTTT.

This clone was detected once. This chain connects TRBV30 to TRBJ2-1; D not resolved. Germline CDR1 reads GTSNPN; CDR2 reads SVGIG (reference sequence). CDR3 size: 14 residues. V gave up 4 bases and J gave up 0 bases, with 10 bases separating them. The CDR3 sequence: CAWTLVDSYNEQFF. CDR3 nucleotides: TGTGCCTGGACCCTAGTGGACTCCTACAATGAGCAGTTCTTC.

This clone was counted between two and nine times. This sequence joins TRBV5-1 and TRBJ2-5; D may be TRBD2 (5 bases). Trimming took off 0 bases at V and 8 bases at J, with 20 bases between the two ends. The CDR3 is 16 amino acids. Germline V gene lookup returns CDR1 SGHRS and CDR2 YFSETQ. The CDR3 reads CASSLEASRLSITQYF. CDR3 DNA sequence: TGCGCCAGCAGCTTGGAGGCTAGCAGACTATCCATTACCCAGTACTTC.

The J gene is TRBJ1-2, the V gene TRBV9, with D perhaps TRBD1 (6 bases). V dropped 3 bases and J dropped 4 bases, with 13 bases sitting between them. The germline V gene encodes CDR1 SGDLS and CDR2 YYNGEE. This CDR3 region has 14 residues. In DNA form, the CDR3 reads TGTGCCAGCAGCGCCCAATCACAGGGCTATGGCTACACCTTC. Amino acids: CASSAQSQGYGYTF.

The rearrangement links TRBV7-6 to TRBJ2-3, with D perhaps TRBD1 (5 bases). Trimming left V 2 bases short and J 2 bases short, with 14 bases between. The CDR3 consists of 16 residues. In germline, CDR1 is SGHVS, CDR2 FNYEAQ. CDR3 nucleotides: TGTGCCAGCAGCTTATTGGTAGGGGTCCTCACAGATACGCAGTATTTT. Translation: CASSLLVGVLTDTQYF.